This TCR beta chain was documented in a study of blood T cell repertoires in COVID-19. Overall study context: Researchers got acute and convalescent COVID-19 samples from the United States, Italy and Spain.

As handled by the study authors: Counts of nucleated cells, estimated from reference gene primer amplification, were obtained. Some clones are missing from TCRdb's copy, which holds only in-frame ones; the method was immunoSEQ multiplex PCR. The DNA was the basis for D and trimming; V, J and clone size are from that table. The repertoire consists of roughly 250,000 clones, with around nine tenths occurring once and the leading ten covering approximately 2%. This study enrolled people aged about 18 to 100 from approximately 25 US geographic areas. Cohorts were assigned according to the clinical history that participants reported. CDR1 and CDR2 (germline): LNHDA, SQIVND (reference sequence). There are 16 residues in the CDR3. V was trimmed by 7 bases and J by 0 bases, leaving 18 bases between them.

The receptor's source is a woman aged 18 to 35 who had recovered from COVID-19. Sequenced input: PBMCs or T cells enriched from blood (not recorded which). The rearrangement links TRBV19 to TRBJ1-2; possible D gene TRBD1, 6 bases. The chain's CDR3 is CASISYGGQTNYGYTF. The CDR3 region has the DNA TGTGCCAGTATTTCCTACGGTGGACAGACTAACTATGGCTACACCTTC.